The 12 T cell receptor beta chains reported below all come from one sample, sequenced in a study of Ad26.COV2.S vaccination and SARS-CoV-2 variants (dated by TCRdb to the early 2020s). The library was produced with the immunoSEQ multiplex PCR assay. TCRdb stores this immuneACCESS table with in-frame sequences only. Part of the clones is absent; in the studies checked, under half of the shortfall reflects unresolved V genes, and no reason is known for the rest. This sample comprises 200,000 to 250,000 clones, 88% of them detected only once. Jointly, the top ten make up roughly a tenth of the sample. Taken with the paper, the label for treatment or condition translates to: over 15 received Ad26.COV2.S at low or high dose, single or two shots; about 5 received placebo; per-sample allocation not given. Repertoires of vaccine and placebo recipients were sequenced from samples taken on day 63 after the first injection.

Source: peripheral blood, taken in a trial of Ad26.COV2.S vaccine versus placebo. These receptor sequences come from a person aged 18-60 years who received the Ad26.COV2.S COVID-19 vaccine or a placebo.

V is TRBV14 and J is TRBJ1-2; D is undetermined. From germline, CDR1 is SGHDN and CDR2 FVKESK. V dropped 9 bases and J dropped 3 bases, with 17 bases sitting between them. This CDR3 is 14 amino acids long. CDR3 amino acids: CASRGFGEDYGYTF. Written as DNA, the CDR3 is TGTGCCAGTAGAGGCTTCGGTGAGGACTATGGCTACACCTTC.

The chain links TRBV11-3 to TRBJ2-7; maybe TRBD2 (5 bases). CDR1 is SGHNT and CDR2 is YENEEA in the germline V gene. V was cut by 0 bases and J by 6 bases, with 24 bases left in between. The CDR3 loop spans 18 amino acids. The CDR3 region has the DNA TGTGCCAGCAGCTTAGATCACGTGTCTGGGCGGGCCCGTCGCGAGCAGTACTTC. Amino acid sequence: CASSLDHVSGRARREQYF.

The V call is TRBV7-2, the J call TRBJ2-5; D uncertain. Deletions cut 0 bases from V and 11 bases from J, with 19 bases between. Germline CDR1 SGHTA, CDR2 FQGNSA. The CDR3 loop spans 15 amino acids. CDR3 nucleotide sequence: TGTGCCAGCAGCTTAGCGCCGGACGTTCTCCCAGCTCAGTACTTC. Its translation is CASSLAPDVLPAQYF.

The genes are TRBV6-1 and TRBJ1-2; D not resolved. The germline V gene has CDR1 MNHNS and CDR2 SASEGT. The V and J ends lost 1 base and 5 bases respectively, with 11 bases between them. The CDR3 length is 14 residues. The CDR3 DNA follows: TGTGCCAGCAGTGAAGGGAGTCTGCCTTATGGCTACACCTTC. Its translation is CASSEGSLPYGYTF.

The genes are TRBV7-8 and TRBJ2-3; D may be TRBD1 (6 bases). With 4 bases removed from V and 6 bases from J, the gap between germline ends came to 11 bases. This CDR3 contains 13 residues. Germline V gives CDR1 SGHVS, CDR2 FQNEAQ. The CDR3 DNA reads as TGTGCCAGCAGCTCGGGCCAGGGGGATACGCAGTATTTT. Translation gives CASSSGQGDTQYF.

The CDR3 nucleotides read TGTGCCACCAGTGGGGGGACTAGCTTGGATACGCAGTATTTT. Protein sequence: CATSGGTSLDTQYF. The genes are TRBV24-1 and TRBJ2-3, with TRBD2 identical over 9 bases. The CDR3 spans 14 residues. Germline V CDR1 and CDR2: KGHDR, SFDVKD. Losses at the gene ends were 5 bases for V and 6 bases for J; bases not matched to a gene: 5.

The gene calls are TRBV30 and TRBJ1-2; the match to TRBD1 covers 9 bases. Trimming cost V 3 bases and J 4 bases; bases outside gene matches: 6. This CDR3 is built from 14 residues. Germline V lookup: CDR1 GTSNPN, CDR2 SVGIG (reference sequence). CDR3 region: CAWRGQGRGYGYTF. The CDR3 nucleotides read TGTGCCTGGAGGGGACAGGGCCGAGGCTATGGCTACACCTTC.

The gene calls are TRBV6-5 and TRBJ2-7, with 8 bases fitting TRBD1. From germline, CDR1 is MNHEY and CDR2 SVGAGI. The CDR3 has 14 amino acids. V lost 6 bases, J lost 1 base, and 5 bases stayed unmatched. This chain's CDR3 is CASSRDRSSYEQYF. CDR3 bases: TGTGCCAGCAGCCGGGACAGGTCTTCCTACGAGCAGTACTTC.

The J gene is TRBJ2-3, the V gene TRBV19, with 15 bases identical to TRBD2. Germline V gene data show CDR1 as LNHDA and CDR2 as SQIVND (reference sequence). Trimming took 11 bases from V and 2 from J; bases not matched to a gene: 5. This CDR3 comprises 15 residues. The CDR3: CASGLAGGLTDTQYF. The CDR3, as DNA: TGTGCCTCTGGACTAGCGGGGGGGCTCACAGATACGCAGTATTTT. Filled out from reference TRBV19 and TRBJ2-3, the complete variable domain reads DGGITQSPKYLFRKEGQNVTLSCEQNLNHDAMYWYRQDPGQGLRLIYYSQIVNDFQKGDIAEGYSVSREKKESFPLTVTSAQKNPTAFYLCASGLAGGLTDTQYFGPGTRLTVL.

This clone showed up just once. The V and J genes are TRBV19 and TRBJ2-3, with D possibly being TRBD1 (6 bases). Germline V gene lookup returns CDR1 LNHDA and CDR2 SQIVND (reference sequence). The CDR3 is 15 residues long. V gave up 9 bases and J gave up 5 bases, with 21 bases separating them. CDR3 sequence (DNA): TGTGCCAGCAGTGAAGGGGGTATAATAGGAGATACGCAGTATTTT. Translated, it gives CASSEGGIIGDTQYF.

The DNA for the CDR3 is TGTGCCAGCAGTTGGACAAGGTTCCACGAGCAGTACTTC. It encodes CASSWTRFHEQYF. V is TRBV27 and J is TRBJ2-7, with D possibly TRBD1 on 5 matching bases. CDR3 length: 13 amino acids. Trimming took 4 bases from V and 5 from J, leaving 12 bases between them. Germline CDR1 and CDR2: MNHEY and SMNVEV (reference sequence).

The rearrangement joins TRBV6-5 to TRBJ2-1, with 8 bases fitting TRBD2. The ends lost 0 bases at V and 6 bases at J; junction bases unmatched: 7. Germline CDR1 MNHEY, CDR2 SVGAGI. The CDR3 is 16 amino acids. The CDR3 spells CASSYSKPGGFNEQFF. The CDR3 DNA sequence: TGTGCCAGCAGTTACTCGAAACCGGGAGGGTTCAATGAGCAGTTCTTC.